The TCR beta chain described here comes from a study of blood T cell repertoires in COVID-19. As for the study in general: Nucleic acid was either cDNA or gDNA, and it came from T cells, B-cell-depleted T cells, or PBMCs.

Sequenced by immunoSEQ multiplex PCR; TCRdb stores in-frame clones only, minus some. The table has 150,000 or so clones, 87% seen once. The sequence was obtained from a human donor with acute COVID-19. The donor label of this sample is uncertain. Sequenced material: PBMCs or T cells enriched from blood (not recorded which).

The CDR3 DNA reads TGTGCCAGCAGTTACGGGACTAGCGGGCTCATCCCTGAGCAGTTCTTC. Protein product: CASSYGTSGLIPEQFF. The chain has TRBV6-5 and TRBJ2-1, with TRBD2 identical over 12 bases. Germline V gene data show CDR1 as MNHEY and CDR2 as SVGAGI. This CDR3 is 16 amino acids long. V lost 2 bases to trimming and J lost 9 bases; unmatched junction nucleotides: 8.